This TCR beta chain was recorded in a study of T cell changes during pregnancy in multiple sclerosis. The CDR3 runs to 19 residues. The germline gives CDR1 LNHDA, CDR2 SQIVND (reference sequence). V lost 5 bases and J lost 0, with 22 bases in between. The table came from immunoSEQ multiplex PCR; TCRdb's copy has only in-frame clones and leaves some out. The sample holds more than 95,000 clones, approximately 94% seen once. The V gene is TRBV19, the J gene TRBJ2-2; TRBD1 is a possible D gene (6 bases). The sequencing here drew on peripheral blood, taken after pregnancy. This receptor was taken from a female donor with multiple sclerosis, enrolled in a pregnancy study. The CDR3 nucleotides read TGTGCCAGTAGTCCAAAAAGGGACATTTTGGGGCCGAACACCGGGGAGCTGTTTTTT. Translating gives CASSPKRDILGPNTGELFF.